The TCR beta chain under discussion was sequenced for a study of blood T cells in healthy people across ages. Germline lookup yields CDR1 ENHRY and CDR2 SYGVKD. This CDR3 region has 14 residues. After removal of 3 bases from V and 5 bases from J, the junction contained 5 bases not matched to a gene. A minimum of 6 million PBMCs was isolated per sample. This clonotype was seen many times. The authors ran a second PCR of about 7 to 12 cycles using a sample-barcoded 5' primer and a J-beta primer mix. TCRdb itself ran the 5' RACE reads through MiXCR, one entry per CDR3 protein. The sample lists about 810,000 distinct CDR3 sequences, 36% seen once, with over 10% in the top ten.

The V call is TRBV10-3, the J call TRBJ2-5, with 8 bases matching TRBD2. The sequenced sample consisted of blood. The TCR sequence derives from a man younger than 35 in good health. CDR3 nucleotide sequence: TGTGCCATCAGTGACGGGGGGGGCCAGGAGACCCAGTACTTC. Protein: CAISDGGGQETQYF.